These T cell receptor beta chains were read from a single sample in a study of T cell responses to AZD1222 COVID-19 vaccine. Profiling relied on immunoSEQ multiplex PCR, and the TCRdb table lists in-frame clones only, not all of them. The sample includes 100,000 to 120,000 clones, roughly four fifths of them seen just once. The sample in question was peripheral blood, obtained on day 0 of AZD1222 vaccination. These receptors were obtained from an adult in good health. Each CDR3 is given with its conserved first and last residue. The order of the fields is D gene, V gene, J gene, clone size, CDR3 protein, CDR3 DNA. A D gene is named only where the DNA matches it firmly. Clone size is not always given. Where it is, it says once, few, many or a class for expanded clones.

>TRBD1|TRBV6-1|TRBJ2-2|NA
CASSEQGAKVGELFF
TGTGCCAGCAGTGAGCAGGGGGCTAAGGTCGGGGAGCTGTTTTTT
>NA|TRBV7-7|TRBJ1-3|NA
CASSAGGRASSGNTIYF
TGTGCCAGCAGCGCCGGGGGCAGGGCTAGCTCTGGAAACACCATATATTTT
>NA|TRBV19|TRBJ1-3|NA
CASSIPTRRGTTGNTIYF
TGTGCCAGTAGTATCCCCACTCGAAGGGGCACTACTGGAAACACCATATATTTT
>NA|TRBV12-3/TRBV12-4|TRBJ2-7|NA
CASTLQGYEQYF
TGTGCCAGCACCCTACAGGGATACGAGCAGTACTTC
>NA|TRBV3-1/TRBV3-2|TRBJ1-1|NA
CASSQGEGELDTEAFF
TGTGCCAGCAGCCAAGGGGAGGGAGAATTAGATACTGAAGCTTTCTTT
>TRBD2|TRBV6-2/TRBV6-3|TRBJ2-5|NA
CASSYASGGQETQYF
TGTGCCAGCAGTTACGCTTCGGGGGGGCAAGAGACCCAGTACTTC
>TRBD1|TRBV9|TRBJ2-3|NA
CASSERQGRTDTQYF
TGTGCCAGCAGTGAGAGACAGGGACGCACAGATACGCAGTATTTT
>NA|TRBV10-1|TRBJ2-7|once
CASSESQGRTYEQYF
TGCGCCAGCAGTGAGTCCCAGGGTAGGACCTACGAGCAGTACTTC
>NA|TRBV6-2/TRBV6-3|TRBJ1-1|NA
CASSYLEGGTEAFF
TGTGCCAGCAGTTACTTAGAGGGAGGCACTGAAGCTTTCTTT
>NA|TRBV7-9|TRBJ2-2|NA
CASSPPQPRSTGELFF
TGTGCCAGCAGCCCCCCCCAACCTCGAAGCACCGGGGAGCTGTTTTTT
>TRBD1|TRBV18|TRBJ1-1|NA
CASSGQANTEAFF
TGTGCCAGCTCCGGACAGGCGAACACTGAAGCTTTCTTT
>NA|TRBV6-2/TRBV6-3|TRBJ2-7|NA
CASSYSQWSGEQYF
TGTGCCAGCAGTTACTCGCAATGGTCGGGTGAGCAGTACTTC
>NA|TRBV28|TRBJ1-6|NA
CASSLGPGPVNSPLHF
TGTGCCAGCAGTTTAGGGCCGGGACCGGTCAATTCACCCCTCCACTTT
>NA|TRBV7-2|TRBJ2-1|once
CASSLAANEQFF
TGTGCCAGCAGCTTAGCGGCGAATGAGCAGTTCTTC
>TRBD2|TRBV7-2|TRBJ2-7|NA
CASSWGLAGEGEQYF
TGTGCCAGCAGCTGGGGACTAGCGGGGGAGGGGGAGCAGTACTTC
>NA|TRBV28|TRBJ1-5|NA
CASSLPGLNQPQHF
TGTGCCAGCAGTTTGCCGGGACTCAATCAGCCCCAGCATTTT
>TRBD1|TRBV3-1/TRBV3-2|TRBJ1-2|NA
CASSHGTGVGYTF
TGTGCCAGCAGCCATGGGACAGGGGTTGGCTACACCTTC
>TRBD1|TRBV10-3|TRBJ2-1|few
CAISDGTGTGNEQFF
TGTGCCATCAGTGACGGGACAGGCACTGGCAATGAGCAGTTCTTC
>NA|TRBV4-3|TRBJ1-4|NA
CASSQGFSTTNEKLFF
TGCGCCAGCAGCCAAGGATTTAGTACAACTAATGAAAAACTGTTTTTT
>NA|TRBV7-9|TRBJ1-6|NA
CASSLGVRGLAPLHF
TGTGCCAGCAGCTTAGGTGTGCGGGGGTTGGCACCCCTCCACTTT
>TRBD1|TRBV7-9|TRBJ2-7|NA
CASSSGQGLYEQYF
TGTGCCAGCAGCTCCGGACAGGGGTTGTACGAGCAGTACTTC
>TRBD1|TRBV7-2|TRBJ1-1|few
CASRTPQGTDTEAFF
TGTGCCAGCAGAACCCCTCAGGGGACAGACACTGAAGCTTTCTTT
>TRBD1|TRBV12-5|TRBJ1-2|NA
CASGLEGAGGYTF
TGTGCTAGTGGTTTGGAGGGGGCGGGTGGCTACACCTTC
>TRBD2|TRBV6-2/TRBV6-3|TRBJ2-2|NA
CASSYQRGGNTGELFF
TGTGCCAGCAGTTATCAGCGGGGGGGGAACACCGGGGAGCTGTTTTTT
>NA|TRBV4-3|TRBJ1-2|NA
CASSQANTNYGYTF
TGCGCCAGCAGCCAAGCGAATACTAACTATGGCTACACCTTC
>NA|TRBV18|TRBJ2-5|NA
CASSPQGWETQYF
TGTGCCAGCTCACCTCAGGGTTGGGAGACCCAGTACTTC
>NA|TRBV27|TRBJ2-7|NA
CASSLRATGRAEQYF
TGTGCCAGCAGTTTAAGGGCGACAGGGAGGGCCGAGCAGTACTTC
>TRBD2|TRBV7-9|TRBJ2-1|NA
CASSFPSGGANEQFF
TGTGCCAGCAGCTTCCCCAGCGGGGGGGCCAATGAGCAGTTCTTC
>TRBD2|TRBV18|TRBJ2-2|few
CASSPTSGGVTGELFF
TGTGCCAGCTCACCGACTAGCGGGGGCGTTACCGGGGAGCTGTTTTTT
>NA|TRBV28|TRBJ1-5|NA
CASSLPDSSNQPQHF
TGTGCCAGCAGTTTACCCGACAGTAGCAATCAGCCCCAGCATTTT
>TRBD1|TRBV11-2|TRBJ2-1|NA
CASSRATGTGAYNEQFF
TGTGCCAGCAGCCGTGCGACCGGGACAGGAGCCTACAATGAGCAGTTCTTC
>NA|TRBV7-2|TRBJ2-5|NA
CASSLMGTLETQYF
TGTGCCAGCAGCTTAATGGGGACACTGGAGACCCAGTACTTC
>NA|TRBV7-8|TRBJ1-5|NA
CASSIQGGQPQHF
TGTGCCAGCAGCATACAGGGCGGGCAGCCCCAGCATTTT
>TRBD2|TRBV7-3|TRBJ2-2|few
CASSSFPGLAPGELFF
TGTGCCAGCAGCTCCTTTCCGGGACTAGCACCCGGGGAGCTGTTTTTT
>NA|TRBV18|TRBJ2-6|NA
CASSPFGMVSGANVLTF
TGTGCCAGCTCACCGTTCGGGATGGTCTCTGGGGCCAACGTCCTGACTTTC
>TRBD2|TRBV9|TRBJ2-1|once
CASSPKLAGASREQFF
TGTGCCAGCAGCCCAAAACTAGCGGGGGCCTCTCGTGAGCAGTTCTTC
>NA|TRBV5-6|TRBJ1-1|many
CASSYGTGLGAEAFF
TGTGCCAGCAGCTACGGAACAGGGTTGGGAGCTGAAGCTTTCTTT
>NA|TRBV18|TRBJ2-4|NA
CASSPPGPKNIQYF
TGTGCCAGCTCACCTCCAGGGCCCAAAAACATTCAGTACTTC
>NA|TRBV9|TRBJ2-1|NA
CASSVEPSVSTYNEQFF
TGTGCCAGCAGCGTAGAACCTAGCGTCTCTACCTACAATGAGCAGTTCTTC
>TRBD1|TRBV9|TRBJ2-5|once
CASSAGQGQETQYF
TGTGCCAGCAGCGCAGGACAGGGTCAGGAGACCCAGTACTTC